The 16 T cell receptor beta chains presented below share a single source sample, sequenced in a study of molecular identifiers for immune sequencing clone quantification. Each CDR3 protein gets one entry after TCRdb re-called the PCR reads with MiXCR. The repertoire holds about 12,000 distinct CDR3 sequences, with 18% as singletons. Sequenced sample: naive CD8+ T cells from blood, with Jurkat cell RNA spiked in. Subset here: FACS-sorted CD8+CD4-CCR7+CD45RA+ naive T cells. These receptors were collected from a human donor in good health. Some libraries in this study had Jurkat cell RNA spiked in.

This clonotype was seen more than once but under ten times. The CDR3 DNA sequence: TGTGCCAGCAGCTTGGTGGCAGCCCTTAATGAAAAACTGTTTTTT. Protein sequence: CASSLVAALNEKLFF. The chain combines TRBV5-4 with TRBJ1-4; D gene unclear. The germline V gene encodes CDR1 SGHNT and CDR2 YYREEE (reference sequence). Trimming took 0 bases from V and 4 from J, leaving 10 bases between them. The CDR3 sequence is 15 residues long.

This clonotype occurred a few times. In DNA, the CDR3 is TGTGCCAGCAGTTCCCCGGCCGGGAGGGGGGCCAGTGAGCAGTTCTTC. It translates to CASSSPAGRGASEQFF. The chain joins TRBV27 to TRBJ2-1; TRBD2 matches 8 bases. This CDR3 is built from 16 residues. From germline, CDR1 is MNHEY and CDR2 SMNVEV (reference sequence). The trim removed 4 bases at V and 9 bases at J, leaving 14 bases unmatched.

This clonotype was recorded many times. V gene TRBV7-9 combines with J gene TRBJ2-1; 10 nucleotides agree with TRBD1. Germline CDR1 is SEHNR and CDR2 is FQNEAQ (reference sequence). This CDR3 is 18 amino acids long. J lost 2 bases, V lost 7 bases, and 14 bases had no gene match. The CDR3 reads CASTGDRGRLETYNEQFF. CDR3 sequence (DNA): TGTGCCAGCACGGGGGACAGGGGCCGCCTGGAGACCTACAATGAGCAGTTCTTC.

By proportion, this clonotype is medium-sized. One end of the junction does not line up with germline, which may come from a read error. This chain joins TRBV4-1 and TRBJ2-7; 9 nucleotides match TRBD1. The CDR3 loop spans 14 amino acids. CDR1 and CDR2 from the germline V gene are MGHRA and YSYEKL. CDR3 in DNA: TGTGCCAGCAGTCAAGGGACAGGGACCTACGAGCAGTACTTC. Amino acid sequence: CASSQGTGTYEQYF.

A note on this clonotype: With a much larger clone just one base away, this may be a read error. The chain employs TRBV12-3 or TRBV12-4 and TRBJ2-7, with TRBD2 matching over 7 bases. The CDR3 length is 13 residues. CDR3 loop: CACSFAGAYEQYF. CDR3 coding DNA: TGTGCCTGCAGTTTTGCGGGAGCCTACGAGCAGTACTTC.

This clonotype was seen only a few times. The CDR3 carries no conserved terminal phenylalanine or tryptophan, so it likely arises from a read error. The DNA of the CDR3 is TGCAGTGCTAAAGGGACTAGCGGGAGCTTTGTAGATACGCAGTATTCT. Encoded protein: CSAKGTSGSFVDTQYS. The chain recombines TRBV20-1 with TRBJ2-3; 14 positions agree with TRBD2. The trim removed 4 bases at V and 5 bases at J, leaving 8 bases unmatched. Germline values: CDR1 DFQATT, CDR2 SNEGSKA (reference sequence). This CDR3 contains 16 residues.

This clonotype was seen only a few times. The V and J genes are TRBV5-1 and TRBJ2-7; 11 nucleotides agree with TRBD2. Looked up from germline, CDR1 is SGHRS and CDR2 is YFSETQ. Losses at the gene ends were 5 bases for V and 2 bases for J; bases not matched to a gene: 3. The CDR3 extends over 14 amino acids. CDR3 nucleotides: TGCGCCAGCAGGCTAGCGGGAGGAACCTACGAGCAGTACTTC. Translated: CASRLAGGTYEQYF. The full variable domain, completed using reference TRBV5-1 and TRBJ2-7, is KAGVTQTPRYLIKTRGQQVTLSCSPISGHRSVSWYQQTPGQGLQFLFEYFSETQRNKGNFPGRFSGRQFSNSRSEMNVSTLELGDSALYLCASRLAGGTYEQYFGPGTRLTVT.

Remarks on this clonotype: One base away lies a much larger clone, so this may be a sequencing read error. The V and J genes are TRBV2 and TRBJ1-1; D is unresolved. The CDR3 extends over 16 amino acids. The V and J ends lost 5 bases and 0 bases respectively, with 16 bases between them. The germline V gene encodes CDR1 SNHLY and CDR2 FYNNEI. The CDR3 spells CASSISRGSMNTEAFF. The DNA of the CDR3 is TGTGCCAGCAGTATTTCCAGAGGTTCCATGAACACTGAAGCTTTCTTT.

As for this clonotype: One junction end does not reproduce the germline sequence, and a read error may be involved. The V gene is TRBV7-9, the J gene TRBJ2-6, with TRBD1 as a possible D gene (5 bases). The CDR3 is made up of 17 amino acids. Germline V gives CDR1 SEHNR, CDR2 FQNEAQ (reference sequence). The CDR3 sequence is CASSRLDSPSGASVLAF. The DNA of the CDR3 is TGTGCCAGCAGCCGGCTCGACAGCCCCTCTGGGGCCAGCGTCCTGGCTTTC.

This clonotype was detected a few times. This rearrangement joins TRBV6-5 to TRBJ2-2, with 9 positions matching TRBD2. V was pared by 2 bases and J by 3 bases, with 7 bases of the junction left unmatched. In germline, CDR1 is MNHEY, CDR2 SVGAGI. This CDR3 comprises 17 residues. In DNA, the CDR3 is TGTGCCAGCAGTTACGTTAGCGGGAGTCTGTACACCGGGGAGCTGTTTTTT. Its protein product is CASSYVSGSLYTGELFF.

The sample holds many counts of this clonotype. The chain combines TRBV27 with TRBJ1-1; a possible D gene is TRBD1 (6 bases). CDR1 and CDR2 from the germline V gene are MNHEY and SMNVEV (reference sequence). The CDR3 loop spans 13 amino acids. V was trimmed by 5 bases and J by 7 bases, leaving 14 bases between them. The CDR3 region is CASSTSGGLEAFF. The CDR3 DNA follows: TGTGCCAGCAGTACGTCCGGGGGGCTTGAAGCTTTCTTT.

This clonotype appeared many times. The CDR3 region is CASSRQSTEAFF. CDR3 coding DNA: TGTGCCAGCAGTCGACAGAGCACTGAAGCTTTCTTT. V gene TRBV2 combines with J gene TRBJ1-1; tentatively, D is TRBD1 (5 bases). V was clipped by 5 bases and J by 4 bases, with 8 bases between them. CDR1 is SNHLY, CDR2 FYNNEI, per germline. This CDR3 is built from 12 residues.

This clonotype is medium-sized (0.01 to 0.1%) by share. The chain couples TRBV7-8 to TRBJ2-1, with 13 bases aligning to TRBD2. Trimming at V came to 3 bases and at J to 0 bases, leaving 8 bases not matched to a gene. Germline CDR1 and CDR2: SGHVS and FQNEAQ. The CDR3 sequence is 19 residues long. The CDR3 DNA sequence: TGTGCCAGCAGCTTGGGACTAGCGGGATCAGTTAGCTCCTACAATGAGCAGTTCTTC. As protein: CASSLGLAGSVSSYNEQFF.

In the case of this clonotype: At one end the junction does not follow the germline gene, possibly because of a read error. The chain combines TRBV12-3 or TRBV12-4 with TRBJ2-2; D tentatively reads TRBD1 or TRBD2 (5 bases each). The CDR3 is 13 residues long. The CDR3 DNA is TGTGCCAGCAGTTTTGAGGGGACCGGGGAGCTGCTTTTT. Amino acids: CASSFEGTGELLF.

This clonotype was observed a handful of times. At one of its ends the junction is not consistent with the germline gene, which may arise from a read error. The chain has TRBV28 and TRBJ1-4; TRBD1 is a possible D gene (5 bases). Germline V gives CDR1 MDHEN, CDR2 SYDVKM. This CDR3 contains 13 residues. The CDR3 is CASRIRGGEKLLF. Here the CDR3 DNA reads TGTGCCAGCCGGATAAGGGGTGGGGAAAAACTGTTGTTT.

At least ten counts were recorded for this clonotype. V gene TRBV5-1 combines with J gene TRBJ2-7; 11 bases agree with TRBD2. J was trimmed by 3 bases and V by 4 bases; bases with no gene match: 6. CDR1 SGHRS and CDR2 YFSETQ come from the germline V gene. This CDR3 contains 15 residues. The CDR3 DNA is TGCGCCAGCAGCCCAATCGGGACTAGCGGCTACGAGCAGTACTTC. It translates to CASSPIGTSGYEQYF.